The T cell receptor (beta chain) under discussion was sequenced for a study of T cell changes during pregnancy in multiple sclerosis. Sequencing used immunoSEQ multiplex PCR; TCRdb keeps in-frame clones, though not all of them. The data contain 65,000 to 85,000 clones, over 85% of them singletons. CDR1 and CDR2 (germline): MNHEY, SMNVEV (reference sequence). There are 15 residues in the CDR3. Losses at the gene ends were 4 bases for V and 5 bases for J; bases not matched to a gene: 7. This clone has just one count. This chain connects TRBV27 to TRBJ2-2, with TRBD2 matching over 7 bases. This TCR was sampled from a female donor in good health, enrolled as a control in a pregnancy study. This specimen was peripheral blood, taken in the second trimester of pregnancy. The CDR3 coding sequence is TGTGCCAGCAGTTCCACGGGGGGAGGGACCGGGGAGCTGTTTTTT. Residues: CASSSTGGGTGELFF.